This T cell receptor (beta chain) was observed in a study of blood T cell repertoires in COVID-19. Study-level information: The United States, Italy and Spain provided the acute and convalescent COVID-19 samples. From T cells, B-cell-depleted T cells, or PBMCs came the material, which was cDNA or gDNA.

V was pared by 4 bases and J by 11 bases, with 6 bases of the junction left unmatched. This CDR3 is 13 amino acids long. Germline assignment: CDR1 SGHTA and CDR2 FQGNSA. Authors' processing steps: Amplification from reference gene primers served as the basis for estimated nucleated cell counts. The assay was immunoSEQ multiplex PCR, and TCRdb's table has in-frame clones only and misses some. The DNA gave D and trimming, while V, J and clone size come from that table. The sample has roughly 150,000 clones; 75% to 90% are singletons. J is TRBJ2-3 and V is TRBV7-2; 10 bases fit TRBD1. The TCR comes from a man in his sixties with active or convalescent COVID-19. The specimen was peripheral blood. This chain's CDR3 is CASSSGTGEKQYF. The CDR3 region has the DNA TGTGCCAGCAGCTCCGGGACAGGGGAAAAGCAGTATTTT.